The present T cell receptor beta chain was sequenced within a study of brain metastases from non-small cell lung cancer. Data came from immunoSEQ multiplex PCR; TCRdb stores just in-frame clones and leaves some out. The sample contains 2,000 to 2,500 clones, roughly 80% of which appear only once. The germline V gene encodes CDR1 SGHRS and CDR2 YFSETQ. The CDR3 totals 15 residues. Trimming at V came to 4 bases and at J to 0 bases, leaving 3 bases not matched to a gene. The specimen sequenced was tumor-adjacent normal tissue. V gene TRBV5-1 combines with J gene TRBJ1-2; 10 bases match TRBD1. The sequence derives from a donor at least 40 years old with non-small cell lung cancer. The CDR3 reads CASSQDRGSNYGYTF. The CDR3 coding sequence is TGCGCCAGCAGCCAGGACAGGGGGTCTAACTATGGCTACACCTTC.